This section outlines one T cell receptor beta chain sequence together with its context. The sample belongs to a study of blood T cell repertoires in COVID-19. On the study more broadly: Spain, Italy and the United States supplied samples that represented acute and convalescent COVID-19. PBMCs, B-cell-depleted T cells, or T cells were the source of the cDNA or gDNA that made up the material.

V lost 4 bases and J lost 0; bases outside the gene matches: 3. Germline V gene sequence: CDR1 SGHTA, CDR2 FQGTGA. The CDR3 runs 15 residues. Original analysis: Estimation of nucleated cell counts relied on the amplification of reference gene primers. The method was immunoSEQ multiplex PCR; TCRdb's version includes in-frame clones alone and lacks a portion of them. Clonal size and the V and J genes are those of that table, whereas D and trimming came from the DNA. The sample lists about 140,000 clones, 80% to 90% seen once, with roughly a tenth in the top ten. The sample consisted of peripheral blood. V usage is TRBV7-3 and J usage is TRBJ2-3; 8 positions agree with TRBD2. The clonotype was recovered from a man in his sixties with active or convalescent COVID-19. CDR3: CASSSASGSTDTQYF. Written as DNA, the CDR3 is TGTGCCAGCAGCTCTGCTAGCGGGAGCACAGATACGCAGTATTTT.